The entry that follows covers one T cell receptor (beta chain) sequence. How the authors handled the data: By means of reference gene primer amplification, nucleated cell counts were estimated. Produced via immunoSEQ multiplex PCR; TCRdb's table is partial and in-frame only. V, J and clone size derive from that table, while D and trimming were established from the DNA sequence. The sample carries approximately 300,000 clones, roughly 85% recorded once. This sample was taken from a study of blood T cell repertoires in COVID-19. Looking at the study overall: Acute and convalescent COVID-19 specimens originated in the United States, Italy and Spain. The analysed material was cDNA or gDNA that came from T cells, B-cell-depleted T cells, or PBMCs.

The CDR3 spans 15 residues. In germline, CDR1 is SGHKS, CDR2 YYEKEE (reference sequence). Trimming removed 0 bases at V and 7 bases at J, with 17 bases between. Exposed study participants had met a COVID-19 case within 2 weeks before entry. This receptor was obtained from a woman aged 25 to 39 who had been exposed to COVID-19. The sequencing sample was made of PBMCs or T cells enriched from blood (not recorded which). J is TRBJ2-7 and V is TRBV5-5, with D possibly TRBD1 on 6 matching bases. The CDR3 reads CASSLVTGSLWEQYF. As DNA, the CDR3 is TGTGCCAGCAGCTTGGTAACAGGGAGTCTTTGGGAGCAGTACTTC.